The rows below give T cell receptor beta chains drawn from one sample of a study of T-cell reconstitution after alpha-beta-depleted transplantation in children. TCRdb reanalysed the PCR reads using MiXCR and keeps one entry per CDR3 protein. The table has some 520,000 distinct CDR3 sequences, less than 35% seen once. The sequences come from PBMCs from the stem cell graft donor, collected from the stem cell graft. The receptors stem from a human donor who donated a stem cell graft to a child with aplastic anemia. The CDR3 runs from the conserved cysteine through the conserved F or W. Fields, in order: V gene, D gene, J gene, CDR3 length, clone size, CDR3 protein, CDR3 DNA. D genes are given only for firm matches. Expanded clones get a size class; other rows say once, few or many, or leave the size out.

TRBV12-3/TRBV12-4,NA,TRBJ1-5,13,NA,CASTKQGTQPQHF,TGTGCCAGCACCAAACAGGGTACTCAGCCCCAGCATTTT
TRBV7-2,NA,TRBJ2-4,14,few,CASSYLSGKNIQYF,TGTGCCAGCAGCTATCTTAGCGGCAAAAACATTCAGTACTTC
TRBV27,NA,TRBJ1-4,16,NA,CASSLSPGRRDEKLFF,TGTGCCAGCAGTTTATCGCCCGGGCGCCGGGATGAAAAACTGTTTTTT
TRBV12-5,NA,TRBJ2-2,15,NA,CASGRQGGDTGELFF,TGTGCTAGTGGTCGTCAGGGTGGGGACACCGGGGAGCTGTTTTTT
TRBV7-2,NA,TRBJ1-1,14,NA,CASSLISGKTEAFF,TGTGCCAGCAGCTTAATTTCAGGAAAAACTGAAGCTTTCTTT
TRBV7-9,TRBD1,TRBJ2-6,15,NA,CASSSTGPWANVLTF,TGTGCCAGCAGCTCGACAGGGCCCTGGGCCAACGTCCTGACTTTC
TRBV12-3/TRBV12-4,NA,TRBJ2-5,15,NA,CASSFRRAGGETQYF,TGTGCCAGCAGTTTTAGGAGGGCCGGGGGTGAGACCCAGTACTTC
TRBV24-1,TRBD1,TRBJ2-5,14,few,CATSQGAGEETQYF,TGTGCCACCAGTCAGGGGGCAGGAGAAGAGACCCAGTACTTC
TRBV10-3,TRBD1,TRBJ2-7,15,few,CAINQGQGRSNEQYF,TGTGCCATCAACCAAGGACAGGGAAGGTCCAACGAGCAGTACTTC
TRBV30,TRBD1,TRBJ1-5,15,few,CAWSAGGNSNQPQHF,TGTGCCTGGAGCGCAGGGGGCAATAGCAATCAGCCCCAGCATTTT
TRBV30,TRBD2,TRBJ2-1,14,few,CAWSAETSGLGQFF,TGTGCCTGGAGCGCCGAGACTAGCGGACTTGGGCAGTTCTTC
TRBV6-5,NA,TRBJ2-1,16,NA,CASSYKDWPTGNEQFF,TGTGCCAGCAGTTACAAAGACTGGCCGACGGGCAATGAGCAGTTCTTC
TRBV12-3/TRBV12-4,TRBD1,TRBJ1-2,15,NA,CASSRVAGQGYGYTF,TGTGCCAGCAGTAGGGTCGCGGGACAGGGGTATGGCTACACCTTC
TRBV20-1,NA,TRBJ2-7,16,few,CSATPRIRGRAYEQYF,TGCAGTGCTACCCCCAGGATTCGCGGCCGGGCCTACGAGCAGTACTTC
TRBV5-6,TRBD1,TRBJ2-7,17,many,CASSLARLTGSSYEQYF,TGTGCCAGCAGCTTGGCCCGGTTGACAGGGAGCTCCTACGAGCAGTACTTC
TRBV12-3/TRBV12-4,TRBD1,TRBJ1-1,14,NA,CASTLTGGSAEAFF,TGTGCCAGCACCTTGACAGGGGGCTCCGCTGAAGCTTTCTTT
TRBV4-3,TRBD2,TRBJ2-2,16,NA,CASSQETSGSAGELFF,TGCGCCAGCAGCCAAGAGACTAGCGGGAGCGCCGGGGAGCTGTTTTTT
TRBV7-2,NA,TRBJ2-7,13,NA,CASSLGGLYEQYF,TGTGCCAGCAGCTTAGGAGGGTTATACGAGCAGTACTTC
TRBV29-1,NA,TRBJ2-2,15,few,CSAGSTTANTGELFF,TGCAGCGCCGGGTCTACGACAGCGAACACCGGGGAGCTGTTTTTT
TRBV29-1,NA,TRBJ1-5,13,NA,CSVSYRDNQPQHF,TGCAGCGTATCGTACAGGGACAATCAGCCCCAGCATTTT
TRBV4-2,TRBD2,TRBJ2-1,15,NA,CASSQLAGPYNEQFF,TGTGCCAGCAGCCAGCTAGCGGGACCCTACAATGAGCAGTTCTTC
TRBV20-1,NA,TRBJ1-2,13,NA,CSARGDNNYGYTF,TGCAGTGCTAGAGGGGACAATAACTATGGCTACACCTTC
TRBV6-5,NA,TRBJ2-3,17,NA,CASSYSRYASGTDTQYF,TGTGCCAGCAGTTACTCGCGTTATGCTAGCGGCACAGATACGCAGTATTTT
TRBV5-4,TRBD1,TRBJ2-1,11,NA,CASSSGQAQFF,TGTGCCAGCAGCTCGGGACAGGCGCAGTTCTTC
TRBV28,NA,TRBJ1-1,15,NA,CASSHGLGPNTEAFF,TGTGCCAGCAGCCACGGCTTGGGGCCAAACACTGAAGCTTTCTTT
TRBV5-1,TRBD1,TRBJ1-1,16,few,CASSPTPGQTNTEAFF,TGCGCCAGCAGCCCGACGCCGGGACAGACAAACACTGAAGCTTTCTTT
TRBV5-4,NA,TRBJ2-3,12,NA,CASSPVGDTQYF,TGTGCCAGCAGCCCTGTGGGAGATACGCAGTATTTT
TRBV30,NA,TRBJ2-4,13,NA,CAWSWGIRDIQYF,TGTGCCTGGAGTTGGGGGATTAGGGACATTCAGTACTTC
TRBV29-1,NA,TRBJ1-2,12,few,CSGIGAGYGYTF,TGCAGCGGGATAGGGGCAGGATATGGCTACACCTTC
TRBV12-3/TRBV12-4,NA,TRBJ1-2,15,few,CASSLAGGFIDGYTF,TGTGCCAGCAGTTTGGCCGGCGGATTCATAGATGGCTACACCTTC
TRBV7-3,NA,TRBJ2-7,13,few,CASSAKRGYEQYF,TGTGCCAGCAGCGCGAAGAGGGGGTACGAGCAGTACTTC
TRBV12-3/TRBV12-4,NA,TRBJ1-5,14,NA,CASEITGGNQPQHF,TGTGCCAGTGAAATAACGGGGGGCAATCAGCCCCAGCATTTT
TRBV19,TRBD1,TRBJ1-1,16,NA,CASSIRIGTGGTEAFF,TGTGCCAGTAGTATTCGCATAGGGACAGGGGGGACTGAAGCTTTCTTT
TRBV28,TRBD2,TRBJ2-7,16,NA,CASTEGGTSSYREQYF,TGTGCCAGCACCGAGGGGGGGACTAGCAGCTACCGCGAGCAGTACTTC
TRBV5-5,NA,TRBJ2-1,15,once,CASRIPGTLGDEQFF,TGTGCCAGCAGGATCCCCGGGACCCTGGGGGATGAGCAGTTCTTC
TRBV20-1,NA,TRBJ1-5,15,NA,CSAGEGDYSNQPQHF,TGCAGTGCTGGGGAGGGTGATTATAGCAATCAGCCCCAGCATTTT
TRBV29-1,NA,TRBJ1-5,13,NA,CSVVDGSNQPQHF,TGCAGCGTTGTCGACGGATCCAATCAGCCCCAGCATTTT
TRBV15,NA,TRBJ1-1,16,NA,CATSRDRNQGDTEAFF,TGTGCCACCAGCAGAGATCGAAACCAAGGGGACACTGAAGCTTTCTTT
TRBV29-1,TRBD1,TRBJ2-4,14,few,CSVTPRGRGNIQYF,TGCAGCGTCACACCCAGGGGGCGCGGGAACATTCAGTACTTC
TRBV9,NA,TRBJ2-3,14,NA,CASRGPSSTDTQYF,TGTGCCAGCAGGGGACCATCTTCCACAGATACGCAGTATTTT
TRBV20-1,NA,TRBJ1-1,13,NA,CSARLQGYTEAFF,TGCAGTGCTAGATTGCAGGGGTACACTGAAGCTTTCTTT
TRBV7-2,NA,TRBJ2-3,13,few,CASSTPFTDTQYF,TGTGCCAGCAGCACCCCATTTACAGATACGCAGTATTTT
TRBV5-5,TRBD2,TRBJ2-7,14,NA,CASSAGGGAYEQYF,TGTGCCAGCAGCGCCGGGGGGGGAGCCTACGAGCAGTACTTC
TRBV29-1,TRBD1,TRBJ2-1,13,NA,CSVGQGFKNEQFF,TGCAGCGTCGGACAGGGATTCAAGAATGAGCAGTTCTTC
TRBV29-1,NA,TRBJ2-1,13,NA,CSVGNRLGNEQFF,TGCAGCGTGGGCAACAGGCTCGGGAATGAGCAGTTCTTC
TRBV12-3/TRBV12-4,TRBD2,TRBJ2-1,14,NA,CASSPSREGLEQFF,TGTGCCAGCAGCCCATCCAGGGAGGGACTTGAGCAGTTCTTC
TRBV7-9,NA,TRBJ2-5,16,NA,CASSLLGQQPQETQYF,TGTGCCAGCAGCTTACTCGGACAGCAACCCCAAGAGACCCAGTACTTC
TRBV7-2,TRBD2,TRBJ2-1,15,few,CASSSIAGAYNEQFF,TGTGCCAGCAGCTCCATAGCGGGGGCCTACAATGAGCAGTTCTTC
TRBV20-1,TRBD1,TRBJ1-1,17,NA,CSARGGQERHRGTEAFF,TGCAGTGCTAGGGGCGGACAGGAACGACATCGGGGCACTGAAGCTTTCTTT
TRBV19,NA,TRBJ1-2,14,NA,CASSIGSSGGGYTF,TGTGCCAGTAGTATAGGGTCGTCGGGAGGAGGCTACACCTTC
TRBV7-6,TRBD2,TRBJ2-1,17,NA,CASSLGTSGHQYNEQFF,TGTGCCAGCAGCTTAGGGACTAGCGGGCATCAATACAATGAGCAGTTCTTC
TRBV9,NA,TRBJ1-6,14,NA,CASSVQGNNSPLHF,TGTGCCAGCAGCGTTCAGGGGAATAATTCACCCCTCCACTTT
TRBV7-3,NA,TRBJ2-3,15,NA,CASSLSATNTDTQYF,TGTGCCAGCAGCTTATCTGCAACTAACACAGATACGCAGTATTTT
TRBV4-3,NA,TRBJ1-1,12,few,CASSQVYGEAFF,TGCGCCAGCAGCCAAGTGTACGGCGAAGCTTTCTTT
TRBV6-2/TRBV6-3,NA,TRBJ1-2,15,NA,CASIPRGREAYGYTF,TGTGCCAGCATCCCGCGAGGCAGGGAGGCCTATGGCTACACCTTC